These 10 T cell receptor beta chains share one sample of origin, sequenced in a study of T-cell reconstitution after alpha-beta-depleted transplantation in children. This sample's TCRbeta library carried unique molecular identifier barcodes. TCRdb called the PCR reads again in MiXCR, with one record for every CDR3 protein. The data show 450,000 to 500,000 distinct CDR3 sequences, roughly an eighth seen once. The specimen comprised PBMCs from the stem cell graft donor, sampled from the stem cell graft. The receptor set was obtained from a human donor who donated a stem cell graft to a child with combined immunodeficiency.

V gene TRBV6-5 combines with J gene TRBJ2-2, with 9 bases matching TRBD1. V trimming: 4 bases; J trimming: 6 bases; junction bases outside the gene matches: 3. CDR3 length: 14 amino acids. Germline V lookup: CDR1 MNHEY, CDR2 SVGAGI. The CDR3 sequence: CASSFTGGSGELFF. CDR3 DNA sequence: TGTGCCAGCAGTTTCACAGGGGGCTCCGGGGAGCTGTTTTTT.

This clonotype appeared a few times. The chain joins TRBV11-3 to TRBJ2-7, with D perhaps given as TRBD1 or TRBD2 (6 bases each). Germline assignment: CDR1 SGHNT and CDR2 YENEEA. The V gene lost 0 bases and the J gene lost 6 bases, with 12 bases spanning the gap. The CDR3 loop spans 14 amino acids. The CDR3 DNA sequence: TGTGCCAGCAGCTTAGATCTAAAGGGGGGCGAGCAGTACTTC. It specifies CASSLDLKGGEQYF.

The V gene is TRBV29-1, the J gene TRBJ2-2; a possible D gene is TRBD2 (5 bases). Trimming took 1 base from V and 4 from J, leaving 7 bases between them. The CDR3 contains 13 residues. Per germline, CDR1 SQVTM and CDR2 ANQGSEA. The chain's CDR3 is CSVEAAGTGELFF. CDR3 DNA: TGCAGCGTTGAAGCGGCGGGCACCGGGGAGCTGTTTTTT.

This clonotype has just a few counts. The chain carries TRBV3-1 and TRBJ2-1, with TRBD2 identical over 10 bases. CDR3 length equals 15 residues. CDR1 and CDR2 from the germline V gene are LGHDT and YNNKEL (reference sequence). The ends lost 2 bases at V and 9 bases at J; junction bases unmatched: 7. The chain's CDR3 is CASSQSVAGGGEQFF. The CDR3 DNA is TGTGCCAGCAGCCAATCGGTAGCGGGGGGTGGTGAGCAGTTCTTC.

This clonotype was counted between two and nine times. The rearrangement joins TRBV12-3 or TRBV12-4 to TRBJ1-2; 9 positions agree with TRBD1. J gave up 5 bases and V 5 bases, and 6 bases lay outside the gene matches. This CDR3 contains 14 residues. In nucleotides, the CDR3 is TGTGCCAGCAGTCTCGGGACAGGGCCATATGGCTACACCTTC. Its protein is CASSLGTGPYGYTF.

This clonotype was observed a handful of times. The V call is TRBV5-1, the J call TRBJ2-3; tentatively, D is TRBD2 (6 bases). The CDR3 has 15 amino acids. The V end lost 0 bases, the J end lost 5 bases, and 13 bases lay between the germline ends. Germline V gene data show CDR1 as SGHRS and CDR2 as YFSETQ. The chain's CDR3 is CASSLEPGRGDTQYF. As DNA, the CDR3 is TGCGCCAGCAGCTTGGAGCCCGGGAGAGGAGATACGCAGTATTTT.

The gene calls are TRBV13 and TRBJ2-1; TRBD2 agrees at 9 bases. Germline CDR1 PRHDT, CDR2 FYEKMQ (reference sequence). The CDR3 totals 20 residues. Trimming at V came to 5 bases and at J to 4 bases, leaving 21 bases not matched to a gene. The CDR3 DNA sequence: TGTGCCAGCAGCACGAGACAGGGACGAAGCGGGAGGCTGTTGTACAATGAGCAGTTCTTC. Its protein is CASSTRQGRSGRLLYNEQFF.

This clonotype was seen repeatedly, ten times or more. This chain joins TRBV3-1 and TRBJ2-7, with D unclear. CDR1 is LGHDT, CDR2 YNNKEL, per germline (reference sequence). The CDR3 spans 11 residues. With 3 bases removed from V and 6 bases from J, the gap between germline ends came to 6 bases. The CDR3 loop is CASSHSSEQYF. The CDR3 DNA follows: TGTGCCAGCAGCCATTCGTCCGAGCAGTACTTC.

The sample holds many counts of this clonotype. The genes are TRBV6-1 and TRBJ2-3, with 8 bases identical to TRBD2. The germline V gene has CDR1 MNHNS and CDR2 SASEGT. There are 13 residues in the CDR3. The V gene end was trimmed by 8 bases and the J gene end by 5 bases; junction bases not matched to a gene: 6. CDR3 residues: CASGAAGEDTQYF. DNA of the CDR3: TGTGCCAGCGGGGCAGCGGGGGAAGATACGCAGTATTTT.

At least ten counts were recorded for this clonotype. This chain joins TRBV12-3 or TRBV12-4 and TRBJ2-2; the D gene is possibly TRBD2 (5 bases). Trimming removed 10 bases at V and 6 bases at J, with 12 bases between. This CDR3 contains 12 residues. This chain's CDR3 is CATSLGAGELFF. In DNA form, the CDR3 reads TGTGCCACCTCCCTCGGGGCCGGGGAGCTGTTTTTT.